The 3 T cell receptor beta chains below come from one sample, sequenced in a study of vaccination and CD4 T cells after COVID-19. For these TCRs, the target antigens are not known. The treatment was: approximately 11-day PBMC culture with coronavirus spike peptide pools or control peptides (ViraFEST assay). The Oncomine TCR Beta short-read assay was applied to DNA of cultured CD4+ T cells. TCRdb re-called the PCR reads through MiXCR, storing one row per CDR3 protein. The repertoire includes fewer than 15,000 distinct CDR3 sequences, 40% of them detected once, and about 9.4% sits in the top ten. Source material: CD4+ T cells from blood, cultured in vitro. These receptors originate from a human donor who had recovered from COVID-19.

This clonotype was seen only a few times. The J gene is TRBJ2-3, the V gene TRBV6-2 or TRBV6-3, with D possibly being TRBD2 (7 bases). Trimming took 6 bases from V and 4 from J, leaving 17 bases between them. Germline V gene lookup returns CDR1 MNHEY and CDR2 SVGEGT. The CDR3 sequence is 15 residues long. CDR3 DNA sequence: TGTGCCAGCAGGGGGGGGGCAAGCATCCCAGATACGCAGTATTTT. This sequence encodes CASRGGASIPDTQYF.

This clonotype appeared once. The V call is TRBV14, the J call TRBJ1-2; D is uncertain. The length of the CDR3 is 21 residues. The V end lost 0 bases, the J end lost 1 base, and 27 bases lay between the germline ends. Germline CDR1 SGHDN, CDR2 FVKESK. The CDR3 region is CASSQDYNENKVGLLNYGYTF. In nucleotides, the CDR3 is TGTGCCAGCAGCCAAGATTATAACGAGAACAAGGTCGGACTTCTTAACTATGGCTACACCTTC.

This clonotype came up a few times. The chain links TRBV20-1 to TRBJ2-4; unclear D gene. The CDR3 loop spans 15 amino acids. V was pared by 6 bases and J by 2 bases, with 17 bases between. CDR1 and CDR2 (germline): DFQATT, SNEGSKA (reference sequence). This chain's CDR3 is CSAESSRGSKNIQYF. The CDR3 DNA reads TGCAGTGCAGAGTCGTCCCGCGGATCCAAAAACATTCAGTACTTC.